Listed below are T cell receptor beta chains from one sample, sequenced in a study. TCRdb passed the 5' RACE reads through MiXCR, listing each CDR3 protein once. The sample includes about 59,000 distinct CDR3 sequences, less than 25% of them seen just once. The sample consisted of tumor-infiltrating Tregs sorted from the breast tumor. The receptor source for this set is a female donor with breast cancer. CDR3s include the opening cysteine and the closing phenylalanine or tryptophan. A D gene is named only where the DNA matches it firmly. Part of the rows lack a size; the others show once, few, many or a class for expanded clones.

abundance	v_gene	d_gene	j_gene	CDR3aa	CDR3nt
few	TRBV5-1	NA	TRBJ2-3	CASSLGGSDTQYF	TGCGCCAGCAGCTTGGGGGGCTCAGATACGCAGTATTTT
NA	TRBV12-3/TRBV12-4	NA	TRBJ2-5	CASSLFEGGETQYF	TGTGCCAGCAGTTTATTCGAGGGGGGAGAGACCCAGTACTTC
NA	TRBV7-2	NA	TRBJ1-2	CASSPYIQRDGYTF	TGTGCCAGCAGTCCTTACATCCAGCGGGATGGCTACACCTTC
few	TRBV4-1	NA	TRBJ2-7	CASSQIGTHEQYF	TGCGCCAGCAGCCAAATAGGGACCCACGAGCAGTACTTC
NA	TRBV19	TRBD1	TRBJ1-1	CASGTGGPEAFF	TGTGCCAGTGGGACAGGGGGCCCTGAAGCTTTCTTT
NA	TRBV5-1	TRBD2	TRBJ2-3	CASNPTFSGSTDTQYF	TGCGCCAGCAACCCAACCTTTAGCGGGAGTACAGACACGCAGTATTTT
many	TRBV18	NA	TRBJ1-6	CASSHYNSPLHF	TGTGCCAGCTCACACTATAATTCACCCCTCCACTTT
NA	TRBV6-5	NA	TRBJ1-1	CASSDSDRSTEAFF	TGTGCCAGCAGTGACTCCGACAGGTCCACTGAAGCTTTCTTT
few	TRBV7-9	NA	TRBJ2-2	CASSLFGRGLTGELFF	TGTGCCAGCAGCTTATTCGGCAGGGGACTCACCGGGGAGCTGTTTTTT
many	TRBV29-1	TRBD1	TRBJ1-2	CSVGQGRGYTF	TGCAGCGTTGGACAGGGGCGAGGCTACACCTTC
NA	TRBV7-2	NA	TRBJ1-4	CASSSTPGANINEKLFF	TGTGCCAGCAGCTCGACTCCGGGGGCCAACATCAATGAAAAACTGTTTTTT
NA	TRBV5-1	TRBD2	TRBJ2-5	CASSLVTSAKETQYF	TGCGCCAGCAGCTTGGTGACTAGCGCGAAAGAGACCCAGTACTTC
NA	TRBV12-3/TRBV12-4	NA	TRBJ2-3	CASGDITDTQYF	TGTGCCAGCGGGGATATCACAGATACGCAGTATTTT
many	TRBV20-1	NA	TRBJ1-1	CSARGWATASEAFF	TGCAGTGCTAGAGGTTGGGCCACAGCGAGTGAAGCTTTCTTT
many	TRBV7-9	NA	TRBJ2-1	CASSPVDEQFF	TGTGCCAGCAGCCCTGTTGATGAGCAGTTCTTC
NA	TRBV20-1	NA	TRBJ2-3	CSARVLLQDTQYF	TGCAGTGCTAGAGTCCTCCTCCAAGATACGCAGTATTTT
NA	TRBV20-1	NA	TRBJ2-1	CSVQRGSVNEQFF	TGCAGTGTCCAGAGGGGCAGCGTCAATGAGCAGTTCTTC
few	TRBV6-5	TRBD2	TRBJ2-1	CASSSGLAGNNEQFF	TGTGCCAGCAGTTCCGGACTAGCGGGAAACAATGAGCAGTTCTTC
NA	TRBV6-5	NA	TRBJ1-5	CASSLDRRQPQHF	TGTGCCAGCAGTTTGGATCGACGTCAGCCCCAGCATTTT
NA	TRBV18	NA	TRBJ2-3	CASSPDTDTQYF	TGTGCCAGCTCACCAGACACAGATACGCAGTATTTT
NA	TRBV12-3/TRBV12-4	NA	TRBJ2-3	CASISGLTDTQYF	TGTGCCAGCATTAGCGGTCTCACAGATACGCAGTATTTT
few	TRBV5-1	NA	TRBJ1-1	CASSLPGISTEAFF	TGCGCCAGCAGCTTACCAGGGATAAGCACTGAAGCTTTCTTT
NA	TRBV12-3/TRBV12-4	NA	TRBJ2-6	CASSSRGAGANVLTF	TGTGCCAGCAGCTCTAGGGGAGCTGGGGCCAACGTCCTGACTTTC
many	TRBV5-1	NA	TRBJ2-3	CASSLARDADTQYF	TGCGCCAGCAGCTTGGCCCGCGATGCAGATACGCAGTATTTT
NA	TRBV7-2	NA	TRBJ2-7	CASSLVGEQYF	TGTGCCAGCAGCTTAGTGGGGGAGCAGTACTTC
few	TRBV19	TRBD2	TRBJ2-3	CASSIRLAEDTQYF	TGTGCCAGTAGTATACGACTAGCGGAGGATACGCAGTATTTT
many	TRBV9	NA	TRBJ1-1	CASSAVHGATEAFF	TGTGCCAGCAGCGCCGTCCACGGGGCCACTGAAGCTTTCTTT
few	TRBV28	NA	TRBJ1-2	CASSYRREIGYTF	TGTGCCAGCAGTTATAGGAGGGAAATCGGCTACACCTTC
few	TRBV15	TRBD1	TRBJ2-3	CATSTRAGGDTQYF	TGTGCCACCAGCACCCGAGCAGGGGGCGATACGCAGTATTTT
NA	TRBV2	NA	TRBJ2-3	CASTETDTQYF	TGTGCCAGCACTGAAACAGATACGCAGTATTTT
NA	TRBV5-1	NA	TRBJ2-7	CASSLAKQGYEQYF	TGCGCCAGCAGCTTGGCCAAGCAGGGGTACGAGCAGTACTTC
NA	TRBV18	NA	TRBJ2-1	CASSPGPVNEQFF	TGTGCCAGCTCACCGGGACCGGTCAATGAGCAGTTCTTC
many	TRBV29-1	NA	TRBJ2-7	CSVVPTGMSSYEQYF	TGCAGCGTTGTACCTACAGGGATGAGCTCCTACGAGCAGTACTTC
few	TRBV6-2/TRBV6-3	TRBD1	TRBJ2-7	CASSSPDRLIYEQYF	TGTGCCAGCAGTTCCCCGGACAGGTTAATCTACGAGCAGTACTTC
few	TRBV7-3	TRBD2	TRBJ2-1	CASRISGSGNEQFF	TGTGCCAGCAGGATTAGCGGGAGTGGTAATGAGCAGTTCTTC
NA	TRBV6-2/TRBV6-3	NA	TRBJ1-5	CASKPAGEAQPQHF	TGTGCCAGCAAACCGGCAGGGGAGGCTCAGCCCCAGCATTTT
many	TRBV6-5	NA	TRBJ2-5	CASSGWRQETQYF	TGTGCCAGCAGTGGTTGGAGGCAAGAGACCCAGTACTTC
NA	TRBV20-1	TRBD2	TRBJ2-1	CRARSSGLAGGDEQFF	TGCAGAGCTAGATCGTCCGGACTAGCGGGGGGTGATGAGCAGTTCTTC
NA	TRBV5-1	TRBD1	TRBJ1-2	CASSLARGLYYGYTF	TGCGCCAGCAGCTTGGCCAGGGGGCTCTACTATGGCTACACCTTC
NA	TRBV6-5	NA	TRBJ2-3	CASSSGDGADTQYF	TGTGCCAGCAGTTCAGGGGACGGAGCAGATACGCAGTATTTT
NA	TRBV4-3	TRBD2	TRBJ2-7	CASSRGLGTYEQYF	TGCGCCAGCAGCCGGGGACTAGGAACCTACGAGCAGTACTTC
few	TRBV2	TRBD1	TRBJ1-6	CASKRDRVDSPLHF	TGTGCCAGCAAGAGGGACAGGGTAGATTCACCCCTCCACTTT
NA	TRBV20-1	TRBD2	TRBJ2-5	CSARSLAGEETQYF	TGCAGTGCTAGAAGCCTAGCGGGGGAAGAGACCCAGTACTTC
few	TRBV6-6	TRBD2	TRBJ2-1	CASKSSLAGYNGQFF	TGTGCCAGCAAGTCGAGCCTAGCGGGGTACAATGGGCAGTTCTTC
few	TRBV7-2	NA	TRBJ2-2	CASRFSGGANTGELFF	TGTGCCAGCAGATTTAGTGGCGGGGCGAACACCGGGGAGCTGTTTTTT
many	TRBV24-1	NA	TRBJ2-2	CATSDSGPLGGELFF	TGTGCCACCAGTGACTCGGGACCCCTGGGCGGGGAGCTGTTTTTT
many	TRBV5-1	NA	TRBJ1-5	CASSLEGGPQPQHF	TGCGCCAGCAGCTTGGAGGGGGGCCCTCAGCCCCAGCATTTT
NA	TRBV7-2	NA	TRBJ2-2	CASSLEGFTGELFF	TGTGCCAGCAGCTTAGAGGGGTTCACCGGGGAGCTGTTTTTT
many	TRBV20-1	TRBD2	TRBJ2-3	CSAVTGLAGGTDTQYF	TGCAGTGCTGTCACGGGACTAGCGGGTGGAACAGATACGCAGTATTTT
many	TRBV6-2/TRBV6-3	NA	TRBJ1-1	CASSYPQDNTEAFF	TGTGCCAGCAGTTACCCCCAGGATAACACTGAAGCTTTCTTT
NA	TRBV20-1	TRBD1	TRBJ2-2	CSAPKGAVAGELFF	TGCAGTGCGCCGAAGGGGGCAGTCGCCGGGGAGCTGTTTTTT
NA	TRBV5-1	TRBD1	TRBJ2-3	CASSQGQGPASTDTQYF	TGCGCCAGCAGCCAGGGACAGGGACCAGCTAGCACAGATACGCAGTATTTT
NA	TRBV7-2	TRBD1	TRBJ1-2	CASSPGTGGGHGWRYTF	TGTGCCAGCAGCCCGGGGACAGGGGGAGGACATGGGTGGCGCTACACCTTC